This is a list of T cell receptor beta chains from one sample in a study of blood T cell repertoires in COVID-19. Generated by immunoSEQ multiplex PCR, the TCRdb table keeps only in-frame clones and is missing some. The sample yields 95,000 to 100,000 clones, 85% seen once. Material for sequencing was peripheral blood. All receptors derive from a woman between 65 and 79 years old with active or convalescent COVID-19. Both conserved end residues are part of each CDR3. A D gene is named only where the DNA matches it firmly. Where a row states a size, it is once, few, many or the class of an expanded clone; other rows omit it.

>TRBJ2-7|TRBV27|-|TRBD1
TGTGCCAGCAGTTTCAGGGACAGCTCCTACGAGCAGTACTTC
CASSFRDSSYEQYF
>TRBJ2-7|TRBV29-1|-|-
TGCAGCGTTGAAAACAGGGCACGGGCATCTTCCGACGAGCAGTACTTC
CSVENRARASSDEQYF
>TRBJ1-4|TRBV12-5|few|-
TGTGCTAGTGGTTTGGTAGAAGGGGCTGAAAAACTGTTTTTT
CASGLVEGAEKLFF
>TRBJ2-3|TRBV7-2|-|TRBD2
TGTGCCAGCAGCTTAGTTAGGCTAGCGGATAGCACAGATACGCAGTATTTT
CASSLVRLADSTDTQYF
>TRBJ2-7|TRBV6-2/TRBV6-3|few|TRBD1
TGTGCCAGCAGTTACACCCGGACAGGGCGATACTACGAGCAGTACTTC
CASSYTRTGRYYEQYF
>TRBJ1-5|TRBV9|-|-
TGTGCCAGCAGCGTAGGGGCAGTCAATCAGCCCCAGCATTTT
CASSVGAVNQPQHF
>TRBJ1-1|TRBV6-5|-|-
TGTGCCAGCAGTCCCATGGACAGCATGATCACTGAAGCTTTCTTT
CASSPMDSMITEAFF
>TRBJ2-1|TRBV10-3|-|TRBD2
TGTGCCATCAGTGAGACAGCGGGGGGGATCCCTCAACGCAATGAGCAGTTCTTC
CAISETAGGIPQRNEQFF
>TRBJ2-1|TRBV15|-|TRBD2
TGTGCCACCAGCAGAGATATAAGGACTAGCGGGCCGGGCCAGGTCTTC
CATSRDIRTSGPGQVF
>TRBJ1-5|TRBV7-2|-|TRBD1
TGTGCCAGCAGCCCCCGACAGGGAGGAGGGCCCCAGCATTTT
CASSPRQGGGPQHF
>TRBJ1-6|TRBV5-8|-|TRBD1
TGTGCCAGCAACCCGGGACAGTATAATTCACCCCTCCACTTT
CASNPGQYNSPLHF
>TRBJ1-2|TRBV7-2|once|TRBD1
TGTGCCAGCAGCTCTAATGACAGGGTAGTGAGGGGCTACACCTTC
CASSSNDRVVRGYTF
>TRBJ1-4|TRBV19|once|-
TGTGCCAGTAGTATCGGGCAGGGGTTGGAAAAACTGTTTTTT
CASSIGQGLEKLFF
>TRBJ2-3|TRBV6-1|-|TRBD2
TGTGCCAGCAGTGAAGGGACTAGCGGAACAGATACGCAGTATTTT
CASSEGTSGTDTQYF
>TRBJ1-2|TRBV6-5|-|TRBD1
TGTGCCAGCAGCCAAGACAGGGGGAGAAACTATGGCTACACCTTC
CASSQDRGRNYGYTF
>TRBJ1-2|TRBV15|-|TRBD1
TGTGCCACCAGCAGAAGGACAGGGACCTTGTCCTATGGCTACACCTTC
CATSRRTGTLSYGYTF
>TRBJ1-4|TRBV7-9|-|-
TGTGCCAGCAGCTTGGCCCGGGGGGCAAGCACTAATGAAAAACTGTTTTTT
CASSLARGASTNEKLFF
>TRBJ2-2|TRBV7-2|-|TRBD1
TGTGCCAGCACCTATTACGGGACAGTTAACACCGGGGAGCTGTTTTTT
CASTYYGTVNTGELFF
>TRBJ1-2|TRBV9|-|TRBD1
TGTGCCAGCAGCGTAGCCAGGACAGGGAGGGGTAACTATGGCTACACCTTC
CASSVARTGRGNYGYTF
>TRBJ2-3|TRBV15|-|-
TGTGCCACCAGCTTCGGCGGGGACCAGTATACGCAGTATTTT
CATSFGGDQYTQYF
>TRBJ2-3|TRBV27|-|TRBD1
TGTGCCAGCGGACGGGACAGGGTGCAGTATTTT
CASGRDRVQYF
>TRBJ1-4|TRBV19|-|-
TGTGCCAGTACCCCTGGGAGGCTTAATGAAAAACTGTTTTTT
CASTPGRLNEKLFF
>TRBJ1-6|TRBV28|-|-
TGTGCCAGCAGTTTTGGTCCAGGAACTAATTCACCCCTCCACTTT
CASSFGPGTNSPLHF
>TRBJ1-6|TRBV7-2|-|-
TGTGCCAGCAGCCCCCGGCGGGGGGATTCACCCCTCCACTTT
CASSPRRGDSPLHF
>TRBJ1-2|TRBV10-3|-|TRBD1
TGTGCCATCACTGGGACAGGGGCCTTCTATGGCTACACCTTC
CAITGTGAFYGYTF
>TRBJ1-2|TRBV6-1|-|-
TGTGCCAGCAGTGAAGGGACTCTATTAGGCTACACCTTC
CASSEGTLLGYTF
>TRBJ1-3|TRBV27|-|TRBD1
TGTGCCAGCAGAATCCCCCGGACAGGGGGCGGAAACACCATATATTTT
CASRIPRTGGGNTIYF
>TRBJ1-4|TRBV28|few|TRBD1
TGTGCCAGCAGTATAGGACAGGGACAAAAACTGTTTTTT
CASSIGQGQKLFF